The 8 T cell receptor beta chains below were found in one sample sequenced in a study of spatial heterogeneity in lung cancer. TCRdb analysed the 5' RACE reads with MiXCR anew, one entry per CDR3 protein. Of 51,000 or so distinct CDR3 sequences in the sample, under 8% were seen once. Time point: blood at routine non-recurrence follow-up after resection. Unsorted whole RNA from tumor, nontumor lung or frozen PBMC underwent sequencing. This specimen consisted of PBMCs, obtained at follow-up. These receptors were collected from a female donor with early-stage non-small cell lung cancer.

This clonotype is large. The gene calls are TRBV12-3 or TRBV12-4 and TRBJ2-7, with D unresolved. Trimming took off 4 bases at V and 2 bases at J, with 12 bases between the two ends. This CDR3 is built from 14 residues. DNA for the CDR3: TGTGCCAGCAGTTCGGCGACTCATCCCTACGAGCAGTACTTC. Translation: CASSSATHPYEQYF.

There are many counts of this clonotype. This chain links TRBV12-3 or TRBV12-4 with TRBJ2-3; D gene uncertain. This CDR3 has 13 residues. V was clipped by 1 base and J by 6 bases, with 8 bases between them. CDR3 in DNA: TGTGCCAGCAGTTTAGGAGGTGCGGATACGCAGTATTTT. Its translation: CASSLGGADTQYF.

The J gene is TRBJ2-3, the V gene TRBV5-1, with D perhaps TRBD1 (6 bases). This CDR3 is 13 amino acids long. The germline V gene has CDR1 SGHRS and CDR2 YFSETQ. Trimming removed 4 bases at V and 4 bases at J, with 10 bases between. This CDR3 reads CASSPQGADTQYF. The DNA of the CDR3 is TGCGCCAGCAGCCCACAGGGTGCAGATACGCAGTATTTT.

This clonotype was picked up many times. The chain couples TRBV7-9 to TRBJ2-7, with a possible D match to TRBD1 (5 bases). CDR1 is SEHNR, CDR2 FQNEAQ, per germline (reference sequence). V was cut by 5 bases and J by 1 base, with 12 bases left in between. CDR3 length: 14 amino acids. The CDR3 DNA follows: TGTGCCAGCAGCCTTGACAGTGCATCCTACGAGCAGTACTTC. Its translation is CASSLDSASYEQYF. Supplemented by reference TRBV7-9 and TRBJ2-7, the full variable domain reads DTGVSQNPRHKITKRGQNVTFRCDPISEHNRLYWYRQTLGQGPEFLTYFQNEAQLEKSRLLSDRFSAERPKGSFSTLEIQRTEQGDSAMYLCASSLDSASYEQYFGPGTRLTVT.

The gene calls are TRBV7-9 and TRBJ1-1; D is unresolved. Deletions cut 1 base from V and 5 bases from J, with 11 bases between. Germline V gives CDR1 SEHNR, CDR2 FQNEAQ (reference sequence). The CDR3 is 14 amino acids. CDR3 protein: CASSLVGRLTEAFF. The CDR3 DNA reads as TGTGCCAGCAGCTTAGTCGGACGATTGACTGAAGCTTTCTTT.

This chain uses TRBV7-9 with TRBJ1-2; no clear D. The CDR3 length is 16 residues. The germline CDR1 and CDR2 sequences are SEHNR and FQNEAQ (reference sequence). Trimming took 1 base from V and 4 from J, leaving 16 bases between them. DNA for the CDR3: TGTGCCAGCAGCTTAGGGTCAGGCCTGTCCCTCTATGGCTACACCTTC. Translation gives CASSLGSGLSLYGYTF.

This clonotype was seen more than once but under ten times. This chain uses TRBV6-2 or TRBV6-3 with TRBJ2-3, with 7 bases lining up with TRBD2. CDR1 and CDR2 from the germline V gene are MNHEY and SVGEGT. V gave up 6 bases and J gave up 2 bases; unmatched junction bases: 8. The CDR3 has 15 residues. CDR3: CASRSRGDVTDTQYF. The DNA of the CDR3 is TGTGCCAGCAGAAGCCGGGGGGACGTCACAGATACGCAGTATTTT.

This clonotype was counted many times. The chain links TRBV2 to TRBJ2-5, with D unresolved. The CDR3 runs 12 residues. The germline CDR1 and CDR2 sequences are SNHLY and FYNNEI. The germline V and J ends were trimmed by 10 bases and 0 bases, with 9 bases remaining between them. The CDR3 region has the DNA TGTGCCACCCTTAGGGACCAAGAGACCCAGTACTTC. Translating it yields CATLRDQETQYF. Supplemented by reference TRBV2 and TRBJ2-5, the full variable domain reads EPEVTQTPSHQVTQMGQEVILRCVPISNHLYFYWYRQILGQKVEFLVSFYNNEISEKSEIFDDQFSVERPDGSNFTLKIRSTKLEDSAMYFCATLRDQETQYFGPGTRLLVL.